Sequencing of this TCR beta chain was carried out in a study of blood T cell repertoires in COVID-19. Trimming shortened V by 0 bases and J by 2 bases, and 8 bases separated the two germline ends. This CDR3 has 15 amino acids. Germline CDR1 and CDR2: MGHRA and YSYEKL. TCRdb's copy holds only in-frame clones and misses some; the assay was immunoSEQ multiplex PCR. The sample contains 400,000 to 450,000 clones, roughly 90% of which appear only once. The receptor was isolated from a woman between 40 and 50 years old with COVID-19, enrolled during active disease. The material sequenced was peripheral blood. The chain couples TRBV4-1 to TRBJ1-5; tentative D call: TRBD1 (5 bases). The CDR3 spells CASSQEWGGNQPQHF. In DNA, the CDR3 is TGCGCCAGCAGCCAAGAATGGGGCGGCAATCAGCCCCAGCATTTT.